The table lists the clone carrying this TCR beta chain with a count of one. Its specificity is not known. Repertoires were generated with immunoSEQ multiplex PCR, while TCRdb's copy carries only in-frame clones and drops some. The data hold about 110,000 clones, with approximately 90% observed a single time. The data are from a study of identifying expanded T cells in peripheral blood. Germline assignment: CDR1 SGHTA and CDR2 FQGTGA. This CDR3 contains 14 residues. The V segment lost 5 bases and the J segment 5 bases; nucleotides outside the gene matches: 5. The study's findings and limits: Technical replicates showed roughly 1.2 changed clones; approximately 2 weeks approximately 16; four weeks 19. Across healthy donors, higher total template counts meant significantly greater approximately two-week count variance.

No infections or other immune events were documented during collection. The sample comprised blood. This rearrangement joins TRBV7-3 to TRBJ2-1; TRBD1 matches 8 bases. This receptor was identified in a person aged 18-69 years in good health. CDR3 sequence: CASSPRGQDNEQFF. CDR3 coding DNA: TGTGCCAGCAGCCCCCGGGGACAGGACAATGAGCAGTTCTTC.